Listed below are T cell receptor beta chains from one sample, sequenced in a study of T cells in Graves' hyperthyroidism and ophthalmopathy. Each CDR3 protein gets one entry after TCRdb re-called the multiplex PCR reads with MiXCR. The sample consists of a few hundred thousand distinct CDR3 sequences, around 42% of them appearing once. Sequencing was performed on peripheral blood or thyroid tissue (not recorded which). These receptor sequences come from a young woman with Graves' hyperthyroidism. Each CDR3 is given with its conserved first and last residue. The D gene is left open where the match is weak. Only part of the rows carry a size: once, few, many, or a class if the clone is expanded.

-	TRBD2	TRBV11-2	TRBJ2-7	CASSLGIAGGQYF	TGTGCCAGCAGCTTAGGAATAGCGGGAGGGCAGTACTTC
-	TRBD2	TRBV10-3	TRBJ2-7	CAISDLAGESYEQYF	TGTGCCATCAGTGATCTAGCGGGAGAGTCCTACGAGCAGTACTTC
many	-	TRBV7-2	TRBJ2-2	CASGLPRDRGGPTGELFF	TGTGCCAGCGGGCTCCCCAGGGATCGGGGCGGGCCGACCGGGGAGCTGTTTTTT
many	TRBD2	TRBV5-8	TRBJ2-5	CASMGSGRADETQYF	TGTGCCAGCATGGGGAGCGGGAGGGCCGACGAGACCCAGTACTTC
-	-	TRBV24-1	TRBJ2-5	CATSSQGRQETQYF	TGTGCCACCAGCAGCCAAGGCAGACAAGAGACCCAGTACTTC
-	-	TRBV7-2	TRBJ2-3	CASSLSTPDTQYF	TGTGCCAGCAGCTTAAGCACTCCAGATACGCAGTATTTT
many	TRBD1	TRBV5-1	TRBJ1-6	CASSLSGTAYNSPLHF	TGCGCCAGCAGCTTAAGCGGGACAGCCTATAATTCACCCCTCCACTTT
-	-	TRBV10-1	TRBJ2-3	CASSELLLDTQYF	TGCGCCAGCAGTGAGCTCTTGCTGGATACGCAGTATTTT
-	TRBD1	TRBV20-1	TRBJ1-1	CSARDRNTEAFF	TGCAGTGCCAGGGACAGGAACACTGAAGCTTTCTTT
-	TRBD1	TRBV20-1	TRBJ2-4	CSAPLQGNKNIQYF	TGCAGTGCCCCACTACAGGGGAACAAAAACATTCAGTACTTC
once	TRBD1	TRBV29-1	TRBJ1-1	CSVGQVGGTEAFF	TGCAGCGTCGGACAGGTTGGTGGCACTGAAGCTTTCTTT
many	-	TRBV29-1	TRBJ2-5	CSVVSWEQETQYF	TGCAGCGTTGTTAGTTGGGAGCAAGAGACCCAGTACTTC
few	TRBD1	TRBV4-1	TRBJ1-4	CASSHPSRDRKIREKLFF	TGCGCCAGCAGCCACCCGTCCCGGGACAGGAAAATCCGGGAAAAACTGTTTTTT
once	-	TRBV12-3/TRBV12-4	TRBJ1-1	CASSFPDVAFF	TGTGCCAGCAGTTTCCCGGACGTCGCTTTCTTT
-	-	TRBV7-2	TRBJ1-4	CASSLGRANEKLFF	TGTGCCAGCAGCCTAGGGCGAGCTAATGAAAAACTGTTTTTT
-	TRBD1	TRBV6-1	TRBJ1-3	CASSYSGTGVRTIYF	TGTGCCAGCAGTTACTCCGGGACAGGGGTGAGAACCATATATTTT
-	TRBD2	TRBV20-1	TRBJ2-5	CSARSGGSIETQYF	TGCAGTGCCCGGAGCGGGGGTAGCATCGAGACCCAGTACTTC
many	-	TRBV12-3/TRBV12-4	TRBJ2-5	CASSPSRGRQETQYF	TGTGCCAGCAGTCCCTCCCGCGGAAGACAAGAGACCCAGTACTTC
-	-	TRBV20-1	TRBJ2-3	CSAKLAYTDTQYF	TGCAGTGCTAAACTAGCCTACACAGATACGCAGTATTTT
-	TRBD2	TRBV7-9	TRBJ2-7	CASTLLGGDEQYF	TGTGCCAGCACCCTCCTCGGGGGGGACGAGCAGTACTTC
few	TRBD1	TRBV5-1	TRBJ1-5	CASSQAATGVSGQPQHF	TGCGCCAGCAGCCAAGCCGCAACAGGGGTTTCAGGTCAGCCCCAGCATTTT
-	TRBD1	TRBV19	TRBJ1-1	CASTPGQRYTEAFF	TGTGCCAGTACCCCGGGACAGCGTTACACTGAAGCTTTCTTT
many	-	TRBV6-2/TRBV6-3	TRBJ2-2	CASSYPGELFF	TGTGCCAGCAGTTACCCCGGGGAGCTGTTTTTT
many	TRBD1	TRBV3-1	TRBJ2-7	CASSQGGTGAYEQYF	TGTGCCAGCAGCCAAGGTGGGACAGGGGCCTACGAGCAGTACTTC
many	-	TRBV2	TRBJ2-5	CASSVWETQYF	TGTGCCAGCAGTGTGTGGGAGACCCAGTACTTC
many	TRBD1	TRBV5-1	TRBJ1-1	CASSLPGTGVTEAFF	TGCGCCAGCAGCTTGCCCGGGACAGGGGTGACCGAAGCTTTCTTT
-	TRBD1	TRBV29-1	TRBJ2-3	CSVEGHFPDRGKDADTQYF	TGCAGCGTTGAAGGACACTTCCCTGACAGGGGAAAAGACGCAGATACGCAGTATTTT
-	-	TRBV7-3	TRBJ2-2	CASSTIRGTGELFF	TGTGCCAGCAGCACCATCAGAGGGACCGGGGAGCTGTTTTTT
-	TRBD1	TRBV29-1	TRBJ1-2	CSRQGKDNYGYTF	TGCAGCCGACAGGGGAAGGATAACTATGGCTACACCTTC
-	-	TRBV29-1	TRBJ2-7	CSVGLTAYEQYF	TGCAGCGTGGGACTGACGGCCTACGAGCAGTACTTC
-	-	TRBV7-2	TRBJ1-5	CAGSFGDNQPQHF	TGTGCCGGCAGTTTCGGGGACAATCAGCCCCAGCATTTT
-	TRBD1	TRBV19	TRBJ1-5	CASRQEGLAGQYEHF	TGTGCCAGTAGACAGGAGGGACTAGCGGGACAGTACGAGCATTTT
once	-	TRBV19	TRBJ2-7	CASSTSTGYEQYF	TGTGCCAGTAGTACTAGTACAGGCTACGAGCAGTACTTC
many	TRBD2	TRBV19	TRBJ2-7	CASSIPWTSGPYEQYF	TGTGCCAGTAGTATACCATGGACTAGCGGCCCCTACGAGCAGTACTTC
many	-	TRBV11-2	TRBJ1-6	CASTSSRSYSPLHF	TGTGCCAGCACCTCCTCGCGTAGTTATTCACCCCTCCACTTT
-	TRBD1	TRBV7-6	TRBJ1-1	CASSKGTGEYTEAFF	TGTGCCAGCAGCAAAGGGACAGGGGAGTACACTGAAGCTTTCTTT
many	TRBD1	TRBV5-1	TRBJ1-4	CASSLTGGTNEKLFF	TGCGCCAGCAGCTTGACAGGGGGCACTAATGAAAAACTGTTTTTT
-	-	TRBV7-2	TRBJ2-7	CASSQGIDGGELYF	TGTGCCAGCAGCCAAGGTATTGACGGCGGGGAGCTGTACTTC
many	TRBD2	TRBV5-1	TRBJ2-7	CASSPSDLAVDEQYF	TGCGCCAGCAGCCCATCAGATCTAGCGGTGGACGAGCAGTACTTC
many	TRBD1	TRBV6-5	TRBJ1-6	CASSYSDRGPSPLHF	TGTGCCAGCAGTTACTCTGACAGGGGGCCTTCACCCCTCCACTTT
many	-	TRBV7-3	TRBJ2-6	CASSDPSGANVLTF	TGTGCCAGCAGCGACCCCTCTGGGGCCAACGTCCTGACTTTC
-	-	TRBV29-1	TRBJ2-7	CSSGTAGEQYF	TGCAGCTCCGGGACCGCGGGCGAGCAGTACTTC
-	TRBD1	TRBV29-1	TRBJ2-7	CSVSAKRGQDYEQYF	TGCAGCGTTAGTGCTAAACGGGGACAGGACTACGAGCAGTACTTC
many	-	TRBV20-1	TRBJ1-6	CSAPTAARGPLHF	TGCAGTGCTCCTACGGCCGCCCGAGGACCCCTCCACTTT
-	-	TRBV27	TRBJ2-7	CASGPAGTYEQYF	TGTGCCAGCGGCCCAGCTGGAACCTACGAGCAGTACTTC
many	-	TRBV2	TRBJ1-3	CASMGTTPSGNTIYF	TGTGCCAGCATGGGGACAACTCCCTCTGGAAACACCATATATTTT
many	-	TRBV7-9	TRBJ2-5	CASSADGGRETQYF	TGTGCCAGCAGCGCCGACGGGGGGCGAGAGACCCAGTACTTC
-	-	TRBV11-1	TRBJ1-5	CASSVLETQHF	TGTGCCAGCAGCGTGTTGGAGACCCAGCATTTT
many	-	TRBV25-1	TRBJ1-1	CASSETGTPVFGEAFF	TGTGCCAGCAGTGAAACCGGGACACCCGTCTTCGGTGAAGCTTTCTTT
-	-	TRBV4-3	TRBJ1-3	CASSQVLSRSSGNTIYF	TGCGCCAGCAGCCAAGTCCTGAGTAGGTCCTCTGGAAACACCATATATTTT
many	-	TRBV20-1	TRBJ1-2	CSARDRGRGGYTF	TGCAGTGCTAGAGATAGGGGAAGGGGAGGCTACACCTTC
-	-	TRBV5-1	TRBJ2-7	CASSLEGNGEQYF	TGCGCCAGCAGCTTGGAGGGGAACGGCGAGCAGTACTTC
-	-	TRBV19	TRBJ1-4	CASSIGRGVGDEKLFF	TGTGCCAGTAGTATAGGGCGGGGGGTAGGTGATGAAAAACTGTTTTTT
many	-	TRBV2	TRBJ1-6	CASSASATDNSPLHF	TGTGCCAGCAGTGCGTCGGCGACAGATAATTCACCCCTCCACTTT
-	TRBD1	TRBV10-3	TRBJ1-2	CAIRTTQGAGYGYTF	TGTGCCATCAGGACCACACAGGGGGCAGGATATGGCTACACCTTC
-	-	TRBV29-1	TRBJ1-1	CSQEILSPEAFF	TGCAGCCAAGAAATATTGAGTCCTGAAGCTTTCTTT
many	-	TRBV2	TRBJ1-5	CASRPQGLYSNQPQHF	TGTGCCAGCAGACCACAGGGACTATATAGCAATCAGCCCCAGCATTTT
-	TRBD1	TRBV18	TRBJ1-1	CVSSGRTGVTEAFF	TGTGTCAGCTCAGGAAGGACAGGGGTCACTGAAGCTTTCTTT